This T cell receptor beta chain derives from a study of cytomegalovirus exposure and HLA in healthy donors. For this clone: What it binds is not known.

PCR used 60 Vbeta primers and 13 Jbeta primers. Here immunoSEQ multiplex PCR was the method, and the copy in TCRdb shows in-frame clones only, minus some. The repertoire shows some 40,000 clones; the top ten hold about 6.2%. Not recorded for this donor was the CMV serostatus. Study results and limitations: The study labeled 164 TCR beta chains cytomegalovirus-associated. Sequences of the TCR beta chain were said to predict the HLA-A and HLA-B alleles of most subjects accurately.

The TCR originated in a human donor in good health. Sequencing input: PBMCs.

The CDR3 here is CASSLWDTQETQYF. Written as DNA, the CDR3 is TGCGCCAGCAGCCTCTGGGACACCCAAGAGACCCAGTACTTC. V gene TRBV4-1 combines with J gene TRBJ2-5; possible D gene TRBD1, 6 bases. The germline CDR1 and CDR2 sequences are MGHRA and YSYEKL. V lost 4 bases, J lost 1 base, and 10 bases lay in between. This CDR3 is 14 amino acids long.